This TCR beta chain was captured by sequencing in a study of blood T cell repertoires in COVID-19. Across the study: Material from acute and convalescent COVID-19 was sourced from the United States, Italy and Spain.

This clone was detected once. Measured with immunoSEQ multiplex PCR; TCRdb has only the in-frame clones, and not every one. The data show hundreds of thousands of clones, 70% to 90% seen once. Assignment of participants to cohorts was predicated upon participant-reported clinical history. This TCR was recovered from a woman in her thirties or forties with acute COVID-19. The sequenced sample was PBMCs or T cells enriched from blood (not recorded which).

In DNA form, the CDR3 reads TGTGCCAGCCAACGACGGGGCAATCAGCCCCAGCATTTT. Protein: CASQRRGNQPQHF. This chain links TRBV27 with TRBJ1-5; D is ambiguous. CDR1 and CDR2 from the germline V gene are MNHEY and SMNVEV (reference sequence). The length of the CDR3 is 13 residues. Trimming left V 8 bases short and J 2 bases short, with 10 bases between.